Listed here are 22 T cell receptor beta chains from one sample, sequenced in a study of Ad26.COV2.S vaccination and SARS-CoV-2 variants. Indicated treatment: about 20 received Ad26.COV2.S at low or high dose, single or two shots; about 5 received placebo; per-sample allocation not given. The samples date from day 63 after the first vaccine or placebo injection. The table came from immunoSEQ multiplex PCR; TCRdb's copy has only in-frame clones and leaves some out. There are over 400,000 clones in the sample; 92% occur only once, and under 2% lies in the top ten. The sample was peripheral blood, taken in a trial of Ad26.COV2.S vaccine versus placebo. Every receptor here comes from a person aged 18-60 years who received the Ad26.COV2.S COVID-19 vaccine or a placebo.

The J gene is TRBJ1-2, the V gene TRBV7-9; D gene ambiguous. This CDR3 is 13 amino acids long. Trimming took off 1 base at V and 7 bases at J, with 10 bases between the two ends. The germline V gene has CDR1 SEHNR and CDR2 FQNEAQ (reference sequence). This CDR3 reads CASSLGTGIGYTF. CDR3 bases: TGTGCCAGCAGCTTAGGGACCGGGATTGGCTACACCTTC.

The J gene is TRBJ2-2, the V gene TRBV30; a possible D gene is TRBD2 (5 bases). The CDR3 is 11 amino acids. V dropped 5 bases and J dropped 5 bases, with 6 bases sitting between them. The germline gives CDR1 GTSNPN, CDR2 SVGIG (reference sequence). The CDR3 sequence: CAWGETGELFF. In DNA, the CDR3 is TGTGCCTGGGGGGAGACCGGGGAGCTGTTTTTT.

The CDR3 DNA sequence: TGTGCCAGCAGCCAAGATGTTACTAGCGGGGGTGGGGATACGCAGTATTTT. It yields the protein CASSQDVTSGGGDTQYF. The rearrangement joins TRBV3-1 (or the pseudogene TRBV3-2) to TRBJ2-3; 11 nucleotides match TRBD2. Germline V gene data show CDR1 as LGHDT and CDR2 as YNNKEL (reference sequence). This CDR3 comprises 17 residues. The J segment lost 6 bases and the V segment lost 0 bases, leaving 8 bases of the junction unmatched.

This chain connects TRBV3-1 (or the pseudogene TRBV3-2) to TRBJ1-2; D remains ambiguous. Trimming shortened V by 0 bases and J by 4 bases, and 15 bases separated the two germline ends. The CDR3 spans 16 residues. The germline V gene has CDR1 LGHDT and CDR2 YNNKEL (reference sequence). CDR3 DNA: TGTGCCAGCAGCCAAGATTGGCGAACATCGTGCTATGGCTACACCTTC. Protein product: CASSQDWRTSCYGYTF.

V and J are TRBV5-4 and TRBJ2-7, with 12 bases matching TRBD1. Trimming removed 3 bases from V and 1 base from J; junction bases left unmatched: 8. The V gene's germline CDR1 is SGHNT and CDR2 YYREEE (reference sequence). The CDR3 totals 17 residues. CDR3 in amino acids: CASSWGTGGLRSYEQYF. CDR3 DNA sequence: TGTGCCAGCAGCTGGGGGACAGGGGGCCTTAGGTCCTACGAGCAGTACTTC. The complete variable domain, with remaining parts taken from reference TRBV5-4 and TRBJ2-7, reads ETGVTQSPTHLIKTRGQQVTLRCSSQSGHNTVSWYQQALGQGPQFIFQYYREEENGRGNFPPRFSGLQFPNYSSELNVNALELDDSALYLCASSWGTGGLRSYEQYFGPGTRLTVT.

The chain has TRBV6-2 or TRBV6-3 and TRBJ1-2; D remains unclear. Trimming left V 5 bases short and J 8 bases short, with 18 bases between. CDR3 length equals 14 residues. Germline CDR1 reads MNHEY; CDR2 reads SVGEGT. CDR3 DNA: TGTGCCAGCAGTCCGGGTTCGTCTGGCAGCGGCTACACCTTC. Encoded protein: CASSPGSSGSGYTF.

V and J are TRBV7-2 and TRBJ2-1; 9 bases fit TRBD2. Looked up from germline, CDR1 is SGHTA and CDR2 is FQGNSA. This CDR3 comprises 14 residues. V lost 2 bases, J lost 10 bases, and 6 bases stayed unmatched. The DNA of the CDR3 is TGTGCCAGCAGCTTAATAGCGGGGGCACCCGAGCAGTTCTTC. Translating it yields CASSLIAGAPEQFF.

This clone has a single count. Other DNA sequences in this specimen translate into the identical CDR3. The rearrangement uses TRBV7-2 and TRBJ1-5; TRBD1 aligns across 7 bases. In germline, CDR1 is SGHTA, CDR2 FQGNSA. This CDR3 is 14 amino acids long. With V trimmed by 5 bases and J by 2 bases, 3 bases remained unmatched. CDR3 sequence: CASSLTGGNQPQHF. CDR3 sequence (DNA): TGTGCCAGCAGCCTTACAGGGGGCAATCAGCCCCAGCATTTT.

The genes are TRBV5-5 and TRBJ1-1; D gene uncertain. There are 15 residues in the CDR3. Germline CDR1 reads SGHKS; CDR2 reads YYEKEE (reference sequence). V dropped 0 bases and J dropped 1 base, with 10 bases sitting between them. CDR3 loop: CASSLAAIGNTEAFF. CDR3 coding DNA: TGTGCCAGCAGCTTGGCCGCCATCGGGAACACTGAAGCTTTCTTT.

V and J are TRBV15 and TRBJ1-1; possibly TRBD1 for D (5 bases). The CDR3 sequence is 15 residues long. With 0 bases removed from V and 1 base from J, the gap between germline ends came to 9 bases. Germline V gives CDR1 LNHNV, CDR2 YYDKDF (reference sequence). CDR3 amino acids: CATSRDLGTNTEAFF. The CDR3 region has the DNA TGTGCCACCAGCAGAGATCTGGGGACGAACACTGAAGCTTTCTTT.

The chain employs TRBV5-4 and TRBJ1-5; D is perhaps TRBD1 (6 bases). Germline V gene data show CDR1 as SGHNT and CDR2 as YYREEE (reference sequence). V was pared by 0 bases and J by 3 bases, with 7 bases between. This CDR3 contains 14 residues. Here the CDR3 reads CASSLGGANQPQHF. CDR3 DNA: TGTGCCAGCAGCTTGGGGGGGGCCAATCAGCCCCAGCATTTT.

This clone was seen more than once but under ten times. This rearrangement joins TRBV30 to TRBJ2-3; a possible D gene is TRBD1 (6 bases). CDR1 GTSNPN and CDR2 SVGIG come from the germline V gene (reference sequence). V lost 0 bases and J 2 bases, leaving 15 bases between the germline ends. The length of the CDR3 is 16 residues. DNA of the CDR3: TGTGCCTGGAGTGTATGGGGGCAATACTACACAGATACGCAGTATTTT. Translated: CAWSVWGQYYTDTQYF. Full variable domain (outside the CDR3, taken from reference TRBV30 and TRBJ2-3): SQTIHQWPATLVQPVGSPLSLECTVEGTSNPNLYWYRQAAGRGLQLLFYSVGIGQISSEVPQNLSASRPQDRQFILSSKKLLLSDSGFYLCAWSVWGQYYTDTQYFGPGTRLTVL.

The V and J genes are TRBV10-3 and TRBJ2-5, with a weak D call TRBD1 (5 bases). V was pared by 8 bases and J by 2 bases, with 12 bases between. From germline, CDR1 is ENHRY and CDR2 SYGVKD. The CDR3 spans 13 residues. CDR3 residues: CAISAGLQETQYF. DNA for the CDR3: TGTGCCATCTCGGCAGGGCTACAAGAGACCCAGTACTTC.

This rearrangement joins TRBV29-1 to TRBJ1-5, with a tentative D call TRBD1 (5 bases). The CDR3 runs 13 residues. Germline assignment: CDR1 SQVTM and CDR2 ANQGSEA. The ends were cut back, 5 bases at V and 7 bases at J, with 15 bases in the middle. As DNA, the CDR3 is TGCAGCGTTTCTTTCGGGGGAGCCCAGCCCCAGCATTTT. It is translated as CSVSFGGAQPQHF.

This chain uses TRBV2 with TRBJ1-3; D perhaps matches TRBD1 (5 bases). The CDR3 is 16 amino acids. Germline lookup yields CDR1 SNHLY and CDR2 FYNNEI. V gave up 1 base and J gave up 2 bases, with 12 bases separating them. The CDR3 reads CASSEVGGTAGNTIYF. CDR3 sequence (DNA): TGTGCCAGCAGTGAAGTGGGTGGGACTGCTGGAAACACCATATATTTT.

The CDR3 DNA reads TGCGCCAGCAGCCAGGGGAGACTAGACACAGATACGCAGTATTTT. This codes for CASSQGRLDTDTQYF. The rearrangement links TRBV4-3 to TRBJ2-3; D is possibly TRBD2 (6 bases). The V and J ends lost 3 bases and 2 bases respectively, with 12 bases between them. The length of the CDR3 is 15 residues. Looked up from germline, CDR1 is LGHNA and CDR2 is YSLEER.

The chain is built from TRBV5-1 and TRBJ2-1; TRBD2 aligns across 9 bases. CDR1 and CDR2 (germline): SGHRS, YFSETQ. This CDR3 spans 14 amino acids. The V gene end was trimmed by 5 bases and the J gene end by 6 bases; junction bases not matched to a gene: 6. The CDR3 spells CASSLRGGPNEQFF. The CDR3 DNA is TGCGCCAGCAGTTTGCGGGGGGGCCCCAATGAGCAGTTCTTC.

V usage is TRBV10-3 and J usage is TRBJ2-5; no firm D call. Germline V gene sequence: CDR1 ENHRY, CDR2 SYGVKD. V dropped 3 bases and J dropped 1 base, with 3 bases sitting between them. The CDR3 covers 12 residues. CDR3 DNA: TGTGCCATCAGTGAAACCCAAGAGACCCAGTACTTC. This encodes CAISETQETQYF.

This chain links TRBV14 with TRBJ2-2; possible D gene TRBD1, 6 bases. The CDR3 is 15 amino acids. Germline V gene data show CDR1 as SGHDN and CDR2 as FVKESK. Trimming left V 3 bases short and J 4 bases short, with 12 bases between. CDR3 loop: CASSHQGGFTGELFF. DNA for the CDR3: TGTGCCAGCAGCCACCAAGGGGGATTCACCGGGGAGCTGTTTTTT.

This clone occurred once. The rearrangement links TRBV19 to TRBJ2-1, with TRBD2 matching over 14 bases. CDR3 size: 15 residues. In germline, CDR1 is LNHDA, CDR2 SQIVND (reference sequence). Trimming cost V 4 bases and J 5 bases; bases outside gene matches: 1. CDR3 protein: CASSRGLAGDNEQFF. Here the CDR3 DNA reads TGTGCCAGTAGTAGGGGACTAGCGGGAGACAATGAGCAGTTCTTC. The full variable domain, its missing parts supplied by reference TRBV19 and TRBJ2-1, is DGGITQSPKYLFRKEGQNVTLSCEQNLNHDAMYWYRQDPGQGLRLIYYSQIVNDFQKGDIAEGYSVSREKKESFPLTVTSAQKNPTAFYLCASSRGLAGDNEQFFGPGTRLTVL.

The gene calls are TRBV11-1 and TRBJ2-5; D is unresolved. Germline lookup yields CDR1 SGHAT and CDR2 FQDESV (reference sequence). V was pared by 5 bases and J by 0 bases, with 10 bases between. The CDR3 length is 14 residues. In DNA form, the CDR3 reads TGTGCCAGCAGCCCCGGACCGTACCAAGAGACCCAGTACTTC. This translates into CASSPGPYQETQYF.

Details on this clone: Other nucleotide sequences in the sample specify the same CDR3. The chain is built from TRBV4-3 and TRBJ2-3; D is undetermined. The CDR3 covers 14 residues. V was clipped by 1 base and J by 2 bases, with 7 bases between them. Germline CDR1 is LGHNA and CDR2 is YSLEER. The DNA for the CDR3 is TGCGCCAGCAGCCAAGCCGGAAACACAGATACGCAGTATTTT. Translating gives CASSQAGNTDTQYF.